Below, 15 T cell receptor beta chains from the same sample are listed, as sequenced in a study of blood T cell repertoires in COVID-19. Assay used: immunoSEQ multiplex PCR; TCRdb lists only in-frame clones, some missing. The sample includes just over 350,000 clones, more than 75% seen only once; the top ten take roughly 3%. Sequencing input: PBMCs or T cells enriched from blood (not recorded which). The receptors derive from a woman under 40 who had recovered from COVID-19.

J is TRBJ2-3 and V is TRBV11-2, with 7 nucleotides matching TRBD1. There are 16 residues in the CDR3. The junction had 11 bases not matched to a gene; V was cut back by 5 bases and J by 3 bases. Germline CDR1 is SGHAT and CDR2 is FQNNGV. CDR3: CASSIITGVRTDTQYF. CDR3 sequence (DNA): TGTGCCAGCAGCATAATCACAGGGGTGCGTACAGATACGCAGTATTTT.

CDR3 protein: CGSYQGGGYTF. DNA for the CDR3: TGTGGCTCTTACCAGGGAGGTGGCTACACCTTC. V gene TRBV28 combines with J gene TRBJ1-2; a possible D gene is TRBD1 (5 bases). CDR1 is MDHEN and CDR2 is SYDVKM in the germline V gene. This CDR3 is 11 amino acids long.

This sequence joins TRBV4-1 and TRBJ2-1; TRBD2 agrees at 9 bases. The CDR3 spans 18 residues. J gave up 4 bases and V 4 bases, and 14 bases lay outside the gene matches. CDR1 and CDR2 (germline): MGHRA, YSYEKL. CDR3 in DNA: TGCGCCAGCAGCCTTGGGAGCGGGAGGCACGGCGTATACAATGAGCAGTTCTTC. Its translation: CASSLGSGRHGVYNEQFF.

The chain couples TRBV21-1 to TRBJ1-2; the table assigns TRBD1, which was not confirmed against the DNA. TRBV21-1 is flagged as a pseudogene. CDR3 length: 16 amino acids. The DNA of the CDR3 is TGTGCCAGCAGCAAAGTTTTAGGGACAGAGTTTTATGGCTACACCTTC. Protein: CASSKVLGTEFYGYTF.

The chain couples TRBV7-2 to TRBJ2-2; no firm D call. Trimming shortened V by 5 bases and J by 4 bases, and 14 bases separated the two germline ends. CDR1 is SGHTA and CDR2 is FQGNSA in the germline V gene. The CDR3 consists of 15 residues. CDR3 in amino acids: CASSPRRSATGELFF. The CDR3 DNA follows: TGTGCCAGCAGCCCCCGGCGCAGCGCCACCGGGGAGCTGTTTTTT. Variable domain in full (rest from reference TRBV7-2 and TRBJ2-2): GAGVSQSPSNKVTEKGKDVELRCDPISGHTALYWYRQSLGQGLEFLIYFQGNSAPDKSGLPSDRFSAERTGGSVSTLTIQRTQQEDSAVYLCASSPRRSATGELFFGEGSRLTVL.

The gene calls are TRBV14 and TRBJ1-3, with D hard to call. V was pared by 4 bases and J by 0 bases, with 13 bases between. This CDR3 region has 16 residues. Germline CDR1 and CDR2: SGHDN and FVKESK. CDR3 nucleotides: TGTGCCAGCAGCCGCCACCCGAGTGCCTCTGGAAACACCATATATTTT. It yields the protein CASSRHPSASGNTIYF.

The CDR3 DNA reads as TGTGCCAGCAGTTTAATAGCGGGAGAAAGATACGAGCAGTACTTC. This encodes CASSLIAGERYEQYF. The rearrangement links TRBV27 to TRBJ2-7, with 9 bases identical to TRBD2. CDR3 length equals 15 residues. The V segment lost 2 bases and the J segment 4 bases; nucleotides outside the gene matches: 6. Germline V gene lookup returns CDR1 MNHEY and CDR2 SMNVEV (reference sequence).

The chain links TRBV19 to TRBJ2-2, with a weak D call TRBD2 (7 bases). Per the germline V gene, CDR1 is LNHDA and CDR2 is SQIVND (reference sequence). The CDR3 totals 15 residues. The V end was cut by 4 bases, the J end by 5 bases, with 14 bases between. The CDR3 sequence: CASSTGGPGTGELFF. In DNA form, the CDR3 reads TGTGCCAGTAGTACGGGGGGCCCGGGGACCGGGGAGCTGTTTTTT. The complete variable domain, with remaining parts taken from reference TRBV19 and TRBJ2-2, reads DGGITQSPKYLFRKEGQNVTLSCEQNLNHDAMYWYRQDPGQGLRLIYYSQIVNDFQKGDIAEGYSVSREKKESFPLTVTSAQKNPTAFYLCASSTGGPGTGELFFGEGSRLTVL.

The gene calls are TRBV5-1 and TRBJ1-4; a possible D gene is TRBD1 (6 bases). This CDR3 spans 15 amino acids. The V end lost 4 bases, the J end lost 7 bases, and 17 bases lay between the germline ends. CDR1 SGHRS and CDR2 YFSETQ come from the germline V gene. The CDR3: CASSENAGTSEKLFF. The CDR3 bases are TGCGCCAGCAGCGAAAATGCCGGGACAAGTGAAAAACTGTTTTTT.

The J gene is TRBJ1-1, the V gene TRBV7-6; D is ambiguous. This CDR3 is built from 13 residues. Trimming removed 4 bases from V and 1 base from J, with 7 bases in between. Germline CDR1 reads SGHVS; CDR2 reads FNYEAQ. CDR3 in DNA: TGTGCCAGCAGCTCCCAGGAGAACACTGAAGCTTTCTTT. Translated, it gives CASSSQENTEAFF. The variable domain in full, with the rest retrieved from reference TRBV7-6 and TRBJ1-1, is GAGVSQSPRYKVTKRGQDVALRCDPISGHVSLYWYRQALGQGPEFLTYFNYEAQQDKSGLPNDRFSAERPEGSISTLTIQRTEQRDSAMYRCASSSQENTEAFFGQGTRLTVV.

This chain joins TRBV7-9 and TRBJ1-1; D gene unclear. CDR1 and CDR2 (germline): SEHNR, FQNEAQ (reference sequence). V was shortened by 5 bases and J by 8 bases, with 15 bases between the two germline ends. The CDR3 is 13 residues long. In DNA, the CDR3 is TGTGCCAGCAGCCCACGGGGTCAGGCAGAAGCTTTCTTT. Its protein product is CASSPRGQAEAFF.

The chain is built from TRBV27 and TRBJ2-3; 9 nucleotides align to TRBD2. V lost 4 bases and J lost 5; bases outside the gene matches: 7. Germline V CDR1 and CDR2: MNHEY, SMNVEV (reference sequence). The CDR3 consists of 15 residues. CDR3 sequence (DNA): TGTGCCAGCAGTTGGGGGACTAGCCCCGAAGATACGCAGTATTTT. Its translation is CASSWGTSPEDTQYF.

This chain uses TRBV5-3 with TRBJ1-3; a weak D match, TRBD1 (5 bases). TRBV5-3 is an ORF, and what it does is uncertain. V was trimmed by 5 bases and J by 5 bases, leaving 5 bases between them. This CDR3 is built from 11 residues. DNA for the CDR3: TGTGCCAGAAGGGGGCGAAACACCATATATTTT. It codes for CARRGRNTIYF.

This chain uses TRBV7-6 with TRBJ1-2, with D possibly matching TRBD1 (5 bases). The V end lost 5 bases, the J end lost 4 bases, and 17 bases lay between the germline ends. This CDR3 comprises 15 residues. In germline, CDR1 is SGHVS, CDR2 FNYEAQ. The CDR3 region has the DNA TGTGCCAGCAGCCCTCAACAGGAGCTGGGCTATGGCTACACCTTC. Its translation is CASSPQQELGYGYTF.

The CDR3 DNA is TGTGCCAGCAGTTCCCTAGCGGGGGACTCCTACGAGCAGTACTTC. This sequence encodes CASSSLAGDSYEQYF. This chain joins TRBV28 and TRBJ2-7, with 10 nucleotides matching TRBD2. The CDR3 runs to 15 residues. V lost 4 bases to trimming and J lost 0 bases; unmatched junction nucleotides: 3. Germline V gene data show CDR1 as MDHEN and CDR2 as SYDVKM.